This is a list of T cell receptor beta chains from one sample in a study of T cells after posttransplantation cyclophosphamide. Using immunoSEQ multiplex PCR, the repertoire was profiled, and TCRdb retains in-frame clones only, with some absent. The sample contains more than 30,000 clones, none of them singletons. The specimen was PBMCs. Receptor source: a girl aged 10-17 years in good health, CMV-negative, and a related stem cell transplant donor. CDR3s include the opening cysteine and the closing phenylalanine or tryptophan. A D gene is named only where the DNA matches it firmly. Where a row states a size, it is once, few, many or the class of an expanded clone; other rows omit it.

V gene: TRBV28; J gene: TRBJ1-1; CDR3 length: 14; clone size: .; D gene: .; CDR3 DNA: TGTGCCAGCAGTTTGATGGGGGCGGCGACTGAAGCTTTCTTT; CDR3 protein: CASSLMGAATEAFF
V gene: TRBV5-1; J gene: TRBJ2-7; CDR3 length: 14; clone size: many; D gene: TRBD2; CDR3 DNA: TGCGCCAGCAGCTCCGGACTAGCGGGGTACGAGCAGTACTTC; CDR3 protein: CASSSGLAGYEQYF
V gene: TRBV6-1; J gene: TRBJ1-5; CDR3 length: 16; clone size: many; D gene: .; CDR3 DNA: TGTGCCAGCAGTGAACCCGCCAGGGGCGGCAATCAGCCCCAGCATTTT; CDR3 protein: CASSEPARGGNQPQHF
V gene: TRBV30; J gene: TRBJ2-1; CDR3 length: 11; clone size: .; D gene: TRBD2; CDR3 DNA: TGTGCCTGGACACTAGCGGGAGGGCACTTCTTC; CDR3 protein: CAWTLAGGHFF
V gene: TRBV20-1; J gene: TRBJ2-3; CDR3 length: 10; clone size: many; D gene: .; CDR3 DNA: TGCAGTGCCATTCGCGGATCCGGGTATTTT; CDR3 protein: CSAIRGSGYF
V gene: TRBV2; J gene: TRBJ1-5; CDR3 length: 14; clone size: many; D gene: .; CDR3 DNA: TGTGCCAGCAGTGAAAACTCGGGGGGTCAGCCCCAGCATTTT; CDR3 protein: CASSENSGGQPQHF
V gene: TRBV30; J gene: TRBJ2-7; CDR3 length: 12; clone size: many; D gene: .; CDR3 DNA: TGTGCCTGCGGCCACAGCTCCTACGAGCAGTACTTC; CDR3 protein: CACGHSSYEQYF
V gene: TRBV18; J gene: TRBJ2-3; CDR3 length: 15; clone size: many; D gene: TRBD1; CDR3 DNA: TGTGCCAGCTCTGATAACAGGGGAAGCACAGATACGCAGTATTTT; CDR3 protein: CASSDNRGSTDTQYF
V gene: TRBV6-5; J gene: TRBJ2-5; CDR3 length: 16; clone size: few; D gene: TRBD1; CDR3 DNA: TGTGCCAGCAGTTACTCCGGGACAGGGAACTTAGAAGAGCAGTACTTC; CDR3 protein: CASSYSGTGNLEEQYF
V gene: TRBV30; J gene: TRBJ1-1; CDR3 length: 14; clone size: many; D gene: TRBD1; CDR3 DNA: TGTGCCTGGGACAGGGGGCTCGGTAGCACTGAAGCTTTCTTT; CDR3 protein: CAWDRGLGSTEAFF
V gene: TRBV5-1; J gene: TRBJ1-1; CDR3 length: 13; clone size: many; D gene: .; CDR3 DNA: TGCGCCAGCAGAGAGCTGGGAGTGTCTGAAGCTTTCTTT; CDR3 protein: CASRELGVSEAFF
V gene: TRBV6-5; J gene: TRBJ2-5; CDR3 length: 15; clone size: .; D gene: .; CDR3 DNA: TGTGCCAGCAGTTATTGGGAGAATGTGCAGCAGACCCAGTACTTC; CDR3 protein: CASSYWENVQQTQYF
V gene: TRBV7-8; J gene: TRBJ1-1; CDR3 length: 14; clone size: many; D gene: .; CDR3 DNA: TGTGCCAGCAGTCGCGTCGCCCTGAACACTGAAGCTTTCTTT; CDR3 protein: CASSRVALNTEAFF
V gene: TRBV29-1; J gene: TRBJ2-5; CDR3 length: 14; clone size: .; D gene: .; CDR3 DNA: TGCAGCGTTGAAGATAAGTGGGCAGTAGAGACCCAGTACTTC; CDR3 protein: CSVEDKWAVETQYF
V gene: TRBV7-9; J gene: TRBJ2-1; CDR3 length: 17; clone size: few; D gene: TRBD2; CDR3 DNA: TGTGCCAGCAGCTTAGGACTAGCGGGTTCCTCCTACAATGAGCAGTTCTTC; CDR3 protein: CASSLGLAGSSYNEQFF
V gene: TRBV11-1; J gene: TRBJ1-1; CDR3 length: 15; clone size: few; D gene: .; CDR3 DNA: TGTGCCAGCAGCTTTTACCCCATCTACTACACTGAAGCTTTCTTT; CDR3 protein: CASSFYPIYYTEAFF
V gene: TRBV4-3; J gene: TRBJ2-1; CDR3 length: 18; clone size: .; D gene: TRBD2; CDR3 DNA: TGCGCCAGCAGCCAAGACCCATGGACTAGCAGTCGATACAATGAGCAGTTCTTC; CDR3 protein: CASSQDPWTSSRYNEQFF
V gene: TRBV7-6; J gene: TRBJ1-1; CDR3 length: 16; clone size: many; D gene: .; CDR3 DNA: TGTGCCAGCAGCTTAGCGCGGAGGAGGATGAACACTGAAGCTTTCTTT; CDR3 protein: CASSLARRRMNTEAFF
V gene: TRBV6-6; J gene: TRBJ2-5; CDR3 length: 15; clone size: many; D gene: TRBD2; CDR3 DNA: TGTGCCAGCAGTACCGAGCGGGGGAGGGGGGAGACCCAGTACTTC; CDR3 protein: CASSTERGRGETQYF
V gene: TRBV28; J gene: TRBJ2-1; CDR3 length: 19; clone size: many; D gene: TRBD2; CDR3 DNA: TGTGCCAGCAGTTCCGGGACTAGCGGGAGGTTCAGCTCCTACAATGAGCAGTTCTTC; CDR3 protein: CASSSGTSGRFSSYNEQFF
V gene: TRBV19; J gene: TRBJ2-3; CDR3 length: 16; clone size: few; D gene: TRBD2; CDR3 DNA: TGTGCCAGTAGTCCGGGACTAGCTCCCTCGCCAGATACGCAGTATTTT; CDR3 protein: CASSPGLAPSPDTQYF
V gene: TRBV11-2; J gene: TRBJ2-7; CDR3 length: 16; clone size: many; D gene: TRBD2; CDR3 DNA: TGTGCCAGCAGCTTAATGCTAGCGGGAGCGCGGTACGAGCAGTACTTC; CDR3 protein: CASSLMLAGARYEQYF
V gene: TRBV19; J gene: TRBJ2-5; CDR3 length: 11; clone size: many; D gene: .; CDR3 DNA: TGTGCCAGTAGTATGGGGGGGACCCAGTACTTC; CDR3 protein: CASSMGGTQYF
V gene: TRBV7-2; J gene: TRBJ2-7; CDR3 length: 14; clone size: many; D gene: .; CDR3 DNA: TGTGCCAGCAGCCCAAACAGGGTTTCCTACGAGCAGTACTTC; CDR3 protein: CASSPNRVSYEQYF
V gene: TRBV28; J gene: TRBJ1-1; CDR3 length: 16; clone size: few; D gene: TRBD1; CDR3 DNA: TGTGCCAGCAGCCATCTCGCCGGGACAGGGTATGGGAAAGCTTTCTTT; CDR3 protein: CASSHLAGTGYGKAFF
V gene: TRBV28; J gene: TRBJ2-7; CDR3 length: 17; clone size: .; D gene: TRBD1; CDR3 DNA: TGTGCCAGCAGTTGGCCTTACAGGGGCGCTTTTACCTATGAGCAGTACTTC; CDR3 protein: CASSWPYRGAFTYEQYF
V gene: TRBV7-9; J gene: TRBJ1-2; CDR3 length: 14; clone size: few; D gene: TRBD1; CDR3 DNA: TGTGCCAGCAGCGGGGACAGGGGATGGTATGGCTACACCTTC; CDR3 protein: CASSGDRGWYGYTF
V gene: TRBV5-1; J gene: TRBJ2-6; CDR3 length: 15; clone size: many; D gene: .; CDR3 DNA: TGCGCCAGCAGCTTCACCAGCTCTGGGGCCAACGTCCTGACTTTC; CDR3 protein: CASSFTSSGANVLTF
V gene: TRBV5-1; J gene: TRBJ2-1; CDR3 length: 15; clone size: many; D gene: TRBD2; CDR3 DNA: TGCGCCAGCAGCTTGGCCCTAGCGGGAGGGTCCGAGCAGTTCTTC; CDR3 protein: CASSLALAGGSEQFF
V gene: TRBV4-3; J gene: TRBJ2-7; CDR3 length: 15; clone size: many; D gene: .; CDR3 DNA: TGCGCCAGCAGCCAAGACACCGCCAGATACTACGAGCAGTACTTC; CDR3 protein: CASSQDTARYYEQYF
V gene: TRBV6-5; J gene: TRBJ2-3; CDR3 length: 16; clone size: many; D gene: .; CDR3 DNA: TGTGCCAGCAGTTACTTCTCGGCGGCTAGCACAGATACGCAGTATTTT; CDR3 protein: CASSYFSAASTDTQYF
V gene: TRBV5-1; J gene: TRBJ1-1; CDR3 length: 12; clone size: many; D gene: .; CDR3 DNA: TGCGCCAGCGGCCAGGGGAACACTGAAGCTTTCTTT; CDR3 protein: CASGQGNTEAFF
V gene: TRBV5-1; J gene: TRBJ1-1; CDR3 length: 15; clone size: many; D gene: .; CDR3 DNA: TGCGCCAGCAGCTTGTTGGGGGGACCTAACACTGAAGCTTTCTTT; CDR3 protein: CASSLLGGPNTEAFF